The 12 T cell receptor beta chains given below trace back to one sample, sequenced in a study of T cells in Graves' hyperthyroidism and ophthalmopathy. RNA transcripts provided the source from which TCR beta CDR3 regions were amplified. The HTBI set primed first-round TCR CDR3 RT-PCR. Each CDR3 protein gets one entry after TCRdb re-called the multiplex PCR reads with MiXCR. Among roughly 100,000 distinct CDR3 sequences listed, approximately 50% were seen once. Specimen: blood. Every receptor here comes from a man in his forties with Graves' hyperthyroidism.

This clonotype has ten or more counts. The rearrangement uses TRBV6-5 and TRBJ1-1, with D perhaps matching TRBD1 (6 bases). This CDR3 comprises 14 residues. Trimming removed 6 bases from V and 4 bases from J, with 15 bases in between. Germline V lookup: CDR1 MNHEY, CDR2 SVGAGI. CDR3 in amino acids: CASSLRGGSTEAFF. In DNA, the CDR3 is TGTGCCAGCAGCCTCAGGGGTGGGTCCACTGAAGCTTTCTTT.

There are many counts of this clonotype. This rearrangement joins TRBV29-1 to TRBJ2-1; TRBD2 might be the D (5 bases). This CDR3 has 13 amino acids. The germline gives CDR1 SQVTM, CDR2 ANQGSEA. With 8 bases removed from V and 3 bases from J, the gap between germline ends came to 14 bases. CDR3 loop: CSCLVAGYNEQFF. For the CDR3, the DNA is TGCAGCTGTCTCGTGGCGGGCTACAATGAGCAGTTCTTC.

This clonotype was counted between two and nine times. The genes are TRBV18 and TRBJ1-5; D is ambiguous. CDR3 length: 15 amino acids. Germline lookup yields CDR1 KGHSH and CDR2 LQKENI. V shed 8 bases and J shed 1 base, with 15 bases lying between them. The CDR3 DNA reads TGTGCCAGCCTCCTAGGGAGAGAGAGCAATCAGCCCCAGCATTTT. This sequence encodes CASLLGRESNQPQHF.

Concerning this clonotype itself: A read error may explain this, as a much larger clone is one base away. The chain has TRBV6-2 or TRBV6-3 and TRBJ2-7; 8 bases align to TRBD2. The CDR3 contains 14 residues. Germline loops: CDR1 MNHEY, CDR2 SVGEGT. CDR3 bases: TGTGCCAGCGGTTACGGGAGGGCCAGGGGCGAGCAGTACTTC. It specifies CASGYGRARGEQYF.

This clonotype was recorded at least ten times. The chain recombines TRBV4-2 with TRBJ2-6, with no clear D. Germline-derived CDR1 and CDR2 are LGHNA and YNFKEQ. There are 14 residues in the CDR3. V gave up 4 bases and J gave up 4 bases, with 8 bases separating them. CDR3 sequence: CASSRLGGANVLTF. The CDR3 DNA is TGTGCCAGCAGCCGCCTGGGGGGGGCCAACGTCCTGACTTTC.

This clonotype was detected many times. CDR3 sequence: CASSYRDQAFF. CDR3 DNA: TGTGCCAGTAGTTACCGGGACCAAGCTTTCTTT. This sequence joins TRBV19 and TRBJ1-1; TRBD1 is a possible D gene (5 bases). Germline loops: CDR1 LNHDA, CDR2 SQIVND (reference sequence). V was shortened by 5 bases and J by 9 bases, with 10 bases between the two germline ends. The CDR3 loop spans 11 amino acids.

This clonotype was counted many times. The V gene is TRBV7-2, the J gene TRBJ2-7; 7 bases agree with TRBD1. The V and J ends lost 5 bases and 0 bases, in that order; junction bases with no gene match: 4. CDR1 and CDR2 from the germline V gene are SGHTA and FQGNSA. This CDR3 is 14 amino acids long. The CDR3 DNA reads as TGTGCCAGCAGCCTTCGACAGGGCTCCTACGAGCAGTACTTC. Translating it yields CASSLRQGSYEQYF.

This chain joins TRBV10-1 and TRBJ1-1; D is ambiguous. V lost 2 bases to trimming and J lost 8 bases, with 9 bases between them. Per the germline V gene, CDR1 is WNHNN and CDR2 is SYGVQD (reference sequence). This CDR3 has 12 residues. The CDR3 loop is CASSEKGSEAFF. The DNA for the CDR3 is TGCGCCAGCAGTGAGAAGGGTTCCGAAGCTTTCTTT.

This clonotype was observed at least ten times. J is TRBJ2-3 and V is TRBV20-1; D unresolved. This CDR3 is built from 12 residues. V lost 8 bases and J 10 bases, leaving 19 bases between the germline ends. Germline values: CDR1 DFQATT, CDR2 SNEGSKA (reference sequence). CDR3 protein: CSPSGDFSAQYF. The CDR3 DNA follows: TGCAGTCCAAGTGGCGACTTCTCTGCGCAGTATTTT.

The chain carries TRBV10-3 and TRBJ2-1, with 13 bases aligning to TRBD2. J gave up 5 bases and V 0 bases, and 1 base lay outside the gene matches. This CDR3 comprises 16 residues. Germline V lookup: CDR1 ENHRY, CDR2 SYGVKD. The CDR3 DNA reads TGTGCCATCAGTGAGTCGACTAGCGGGGGGCACAATGAGCAGTTCTTC. Its protein product is CAISESTSGGHNEQFF.

This clonotype was recorded a few times. The V gene is TRBV7-2, the J gene TRBJ2-5; possible D gene TRBD2, 5 bases. The CDR3 consists of 16 residues. Germline V CDR1 and CDR2: SGHTA, FQGNSA. V shed 6 bases and J shed 1 base, with 18 bases lying between them. The CDR3 region has the DNA TGTGCCAGCAGTTCTTGGATGTGGGCGGGCCAAGAGACCCAGTACTTC. Its protein product is CASSSWMWAGQETQYF.

This clonotype appeared many times. The gene calls are TRBV5-1 and TRBJ2-7; tentatively, D is TRBD1 (6 bases). This CDR3 region has 14 residues. Per the germline V gene, CDR1 is SGHRS and CDR2 is YFSETQ. V was cut by 2 bases and J by 1 base, with 10 bases left in between. This CDR3 reads CASSFRGGSYEQYF. In DNA, the CDR3 is TGCGCCAGCAGCTTCAGGGGTGGATCCTACGAGCAGTACTTC.